A single sample gave rise to the 16 T cell receptor beta chains below, sequenced in a study of blood T cell repertoires in COVID-19. Measured with immunoSEQ multiplex PCR; TCRdb has only the in-frame clones, and not every one. Found here are about 210,000 clones, approximately 85% of them singletons; the top ten hold about 2.5%. Sample: peripheral blood. The receptors originated from a woman in her 70s with COVID-19, enrolled during active disease.

The rearrangement links TRBV27 to TRBJ2-2; 7 bases are shared with TRBD2. With 6 bases clipped from V and 5 bases from J, the junction kept 9 bases outside the gene matches. CDR1 MNHEY and CDR2 SMNVEV come from the germline V gene (reference sequence). There are 15 residues in the CDR3. DNA for the CDR3: TGTGCCAGCAGCCGTGGACTAGTTGGTACCGGGGAGCTGTTTTTT. This translates into CASSRGLVGTGELFF.

This rearrangement joins TRBV5-5 to TRBJ1-5, with 8 nucleotides matching TRBD1. The V gene end was trimmed by 4 bases and the J gene end by 3 bases; junction bases not matched to a gene: 6. This CDR3 has 15 amino acids. The germline V gene encodes CDR1 SGHKS and CDR2 YYEKEE (reference sequence). The CDR3 DNA reads as TGTGCCAGCAGCCCGGGACAGGCCCCCAATCAGCCCCAGCATTTT. It is translated as CASSPGQAPNQPQHF.

The rearrangement uses TRBV7-9 and TRBJ1-4; 9 bases line up with TRBD1. V dropped 5 bases and J dropped 1; count of bases not matched to a gene: 11. CDR1 and CDR2 from the germline V gene are SEHNR and FQNEAQ (reference sequence). The CDR3 runs to 18 residues. CDR3: CASSPTGGEGRTNEKLFF. In nucleotides, the CDR3 is TGTGCCAGCAGCCCCACAGGGGGCGAAGGGCGAACTAATGAAAAACTGTTTTTT.

This clone was observed a handful of times. The chain is built from TRBV12-3 or TRBV12-4 and TRBJ1-3; D gene ambiguous. The CDR3 covers 12 residues. V dropped 3 bases and J dropped 2 bases, with 2 bases sitting between them. This chain's CDR3 is CASSFTGNTIYF. In DNA, the CDR3 is TGTGCCAGCAGTTTTACTGGAAACACCATATATTTT.

The J gene is TRBJ1-2, the V gene TRBV5-6; D may be TRBD1 (5 bases). Trimming pared 4 bases from V and 8 bases from J, leaving 21 bases between. The germline V gene encodes CDR1 SGHDT and CDR2 YYEEEE. The CDR3 consists of 15 residues. In DNA, the CDR3 is TGTGCCAGCAGCGCTCAGGGTGTGTGGGGTTCGGGCTACACCTTC. Its translation is CASSAQGVWGSGYTF.

The CDR3 region has the DNA TGTGCCAGCAGCCTCCGCACGGGGGTGAACACTGAAGCTTTCTTT. Translation gives CASSLRTGVNTEAFF. The J gene is TRBJ1-1, the V gene TRBV5-6, with D possibly being TRBD1 (5 bases). The CDR3 covers 15 residues. The germline CDR1 and CDR2 sequences are SGHDT and YYEEEE. Trimming pared 4 bases from V and 0 bases from J, leaving 13 bases between.

This chain links TRBV7-2 with TRBJ2-1; the match to TRBD2 covers 8 bases. Germline CDR1 reads SGHTA; CDR2 reads FQGNSA. J gave up 3 bases and V 5 bases, and 3 bases lay outside the gene matches. CDR3 length: 14 residues. The CDR3 region has the DNA TGTGCCAGCAGCCCAGCGGGAGTCTACAATGAGCAGTTCTTC. Amino acid sequence: CASSPAGVYNEQFF.

The chain couples TRBV12-3 or TRBV12-4 to TRBJ2-5, with a tentative D call TRBD1 (5 bases). The CDR3 runs to 13 residues. V was clipped by 6 bases and J by 0 bases, with 8 bases between them. The CDR3 region is CASRGQYQETQYF. Here the CDR3 DNA reads TGTGCCAGCAGAGGACAATACCAAGAGACCCAGTACTTC.

CDR3 amino acids: CSASPHTGAGNTIYF. DNA for the CDR3: TGCAGTGCTAGTCCCCATACAGGGGCCGGAAACACCATATATTTT. The chain employs TRBV20-1 and TRBJ1-3; 7 nucleotides agree with TRBD1. In germline, CDR1 is DFQATT, CDR2 SNEGSKA (reference sequence). V shed 3 bases and J 4 bases; nucleotides not matched to a gene: 9. The CDR3 contains 15 residues.

The chain couples TRBV5-6 to TRBJ1-2; 7 nucleotides align to TRBD1. The CDR3 sequence is 15 residues long. CDR1 and CDR2 (germline): SGHDT, YYEEEE. V lost 3 bases and J lost 8; bases outside the gene matches: 13. CDR3 region: CASSYNPQGHQGYTF. CDR3 in DNA: TGTGCCAGCAGCTACAATCCACAGGGGCATCAGGGCTACACCTTC.

For this clone: Distinct nucleotide sequences in the sample also encode this CDR3. The chain recombines TRBV15 with TRBJ1-3; possibly TRBD1 for D (6 bases). Trimming stripped 0 bases from V and 0 bases from J, with 6 bases between. This CDR3 region has 15 residues. In germline, CDR1 is LNHNV, CDR2 YYDKDF (reference sequence). The CDR3 DNA follows: TGTGCCACCAGCAGAGACAGGGGCTCTGGAAACACCATATATTTT. Amino acid sequence: CATSRDRGSGNTIYF.

The CDR3 DNA is TGTGCCAGCAGCTTAGTAGTCGGGGTCACAGATACGCAGTATTTT. Amino acids: CASSLVVGVTDTQYF. The chain recombines TRBV7-2 with TRBJ2-3; perhaps TRBD2 as D (5 bases). The CDR3 covers 15 residues. The V gene's germline CDR1 is SGHTA and CDR2 FQGNSA. With 1 base removed from V and 2 bases from J, the gap between germline ends came to 10 bases.

The J gene is TRBJ2-3, the V gene TRBV21-1; TRBD2 is taken as the D call from the table, unchecked against the DNA. TRBV21-1 is deemed a pseudogene. The CDR3 extends over 16 amino acids. CDR3 residues: CASSTTSVLGRDTQYF. The CDR3 DNA reads as TGTGCCAGCAGCACCACTAGCGTCCTGGGGCGAGATACGCAGTATTTT.

This chain links TRBV2 with TRBJ1-5, with 7 bases identical to TRBD1. Per germline, CDR1 SNHLY and CDR2 FYNNEI. V lost 3 bases, J lost 6 bases, and 5 bases stayed unmatched. The CDR3 consists of 14 residues. The CDR3 loop is CASSETGYFQPQHF. CDR3 bases: TGTGCCAGCAGTGAGACAGGGTATTTTCAGCCCCAGCATTTT.

This clone was counted once. Here the CDR3 reads CAWNSYGVGQETQYF. The CDR3, as DNA: TGTGCCTGGAACTCCTACGGAGTTGGCCAAGAGACCCAGTACTTC. The chain combines TRBV30 with TRBJ2-5, with D hard to call. The CDR3 contains 15 residues. The V gene's germline CDR1 is GTSNPN and CDR2 SVGIG (reference sequence). V shed 4 bases and J shed 1 base, with 16 bases lying between them. Based on the CDR3 plus reference TRBV30 and TRBJ2-5, the full variable domain is SQTIHQWPATLVQPVGSPLSLECTVEGTSNPNLYWYRQAAGRGLQLLFYSVGIGQISSEVPQNLSASRPQDRQFILSSKKLLLSDSGFYLCAWNSYGVGQETQYFGPGTRLLVL.

J is TRBJ2-1 and V is TRBV6-1; maybe TRBD2 (6 bases). The germline V gene has CDR1 MNHNS and CDR2 SASEGT. Trimming took 2 bases from V and 3 from J, leaving 14 bases between them. The CDR3 loop spans 16 amino acids. The CDR3 DNA sequence: TGTGCCAGCAGTGAATTTCTAGCGAGGGGCTACAATGAGCAGTTCTTC. It encodes CASSEFLARGYNEQFF.